The present entry profiles one T cell receptor (beta chain) with its context. The data were obtained in a study of regulatory T cells in long-lasting Graves disease. About the research overall: Antithyroid drugs had been taken by newly diagnosed Graves' patients for under 3 months.

Time point given: newly diagnosed GD, antithyroid drugs for less than 3 months. Preparation of the TCR library used RNA extracted from PBMCs. V dropped 0 bases and J dropped 1; count of bases not matched to a gene: 9. Per germline, CDR1 SGHDT and CDR2 YYEEEE. CDR3 length: 18 amino acids. Building the TCR beta libraries relied on iRepertoire HTBI primers, and CDR3 regions underwent Arm-PCR. TCRdb re-derived calls from the multiplex PCR reads in MiXCR, one entry per CDR3 protein. The profile covers approximately 560,000 distinct CDR3 sequences, with more than 15% appearing a single time and around 12% taken by the ten largest. These data were likewise used in another study, on T cells in Graves' hyperthyroidism and ophthalmopathy.

The sequence was collected from a man younger than 35 with Graves disease. The sequencing here drew on peripheral blood mononuclear cells (PBMCs), taken at new diagnosis, from a patient treated with antithyroid drugs. The chain combines TRBV5-6 with TRBJ2-1; 8 bases align to TRBD2. The CDR3 loop reads CASSLDGLAGKSYNEQFF. The CDR3 nucleotides are TGTGCCAGCAGCTTGGATGGGCTAGCGGGTAAATCCTACAATGAGCAGTTCTTC.